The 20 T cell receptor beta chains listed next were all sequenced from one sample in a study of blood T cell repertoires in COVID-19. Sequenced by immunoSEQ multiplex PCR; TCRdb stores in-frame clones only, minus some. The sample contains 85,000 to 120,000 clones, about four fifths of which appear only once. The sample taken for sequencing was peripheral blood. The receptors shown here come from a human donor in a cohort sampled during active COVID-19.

The CDR3 DNA reads TGTGCCAGCAGCTTTGACAGGCGAGAGACCCAGTACTTC. It specifies CASSFDRRETQYF. This chain links TRBV7-3 with TRBJ2-5, with D maybe TRBD1 (6 bases). Trimming stripped 3 bases from V and 4 bases from J, with 9 bases between. The CDR3 loop spans 13 amino acids. Germline V gives CDR1 SGHTA, CDR2 FQGTGA.

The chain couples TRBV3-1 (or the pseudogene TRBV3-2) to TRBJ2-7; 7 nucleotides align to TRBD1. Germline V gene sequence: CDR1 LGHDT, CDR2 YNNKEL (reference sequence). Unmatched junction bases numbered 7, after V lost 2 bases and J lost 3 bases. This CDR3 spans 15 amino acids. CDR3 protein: CASSQWTGPNYEQYF. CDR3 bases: TGTGCCAGCAGCCAATGGACAGGTCCCAACTACGAGCAGTACTTC.

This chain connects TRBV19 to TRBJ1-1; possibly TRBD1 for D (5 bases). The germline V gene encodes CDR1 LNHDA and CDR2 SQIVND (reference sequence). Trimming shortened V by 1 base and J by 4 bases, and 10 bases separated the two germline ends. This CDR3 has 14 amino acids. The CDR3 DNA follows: TGTGCCAGTAGTATAGGCGGGGGTCGCACTGAAGCTTTCTTT. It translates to CASSIGGGRTEAFF.

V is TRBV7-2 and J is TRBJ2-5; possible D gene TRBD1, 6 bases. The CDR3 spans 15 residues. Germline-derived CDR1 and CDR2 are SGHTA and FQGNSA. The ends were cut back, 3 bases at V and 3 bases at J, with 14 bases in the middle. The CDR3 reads CASSLSVYREETQYF. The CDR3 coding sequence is TGTGCCAGCAGCTTGTCTGTCTACAGGGAAGAGACCCAGTACTTC.

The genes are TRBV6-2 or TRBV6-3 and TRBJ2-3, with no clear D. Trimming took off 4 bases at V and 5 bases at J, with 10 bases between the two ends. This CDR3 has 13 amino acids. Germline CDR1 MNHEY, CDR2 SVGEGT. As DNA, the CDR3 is TGTGCCAGCAGTTTCCCGCCCGGAGATACGCAGTATTTT. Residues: CASSFPPGDTQYF.

The chain's CDR3 is CASSRTPDYSLEKLFF. CDR3 coding DNA: TGCGCCAGCAGCCGAACTCCGGACTACTCCTTAGAAAAACTGTTTTTT. V gene TRBV5-1 combines with J gene TRBJ1-4; D not resolved. Germline V lookup: CDR1 SGHRS, CDR2 YFSETQ. V was trimmed by 4 bases and J by 8 bases, leaving 21 bases between them. This CDR3 is 16 amino acids long.

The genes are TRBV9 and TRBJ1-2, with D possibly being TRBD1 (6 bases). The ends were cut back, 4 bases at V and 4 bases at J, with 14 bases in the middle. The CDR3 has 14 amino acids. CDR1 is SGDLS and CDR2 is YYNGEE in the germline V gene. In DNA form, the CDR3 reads TGTGCCAGCAGCACCCAACAGGGAATCTATGGCTACACCTTC. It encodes CASSTQQGIYGYTF.

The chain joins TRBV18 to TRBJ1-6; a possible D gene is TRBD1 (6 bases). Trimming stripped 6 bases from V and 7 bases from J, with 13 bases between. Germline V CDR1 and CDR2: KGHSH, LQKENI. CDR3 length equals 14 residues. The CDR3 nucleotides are TGTGCCAGCTCGACGGGGGGGGGCAATTCACCCCTCCACTTT. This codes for CASSTGGGNSPLHF.

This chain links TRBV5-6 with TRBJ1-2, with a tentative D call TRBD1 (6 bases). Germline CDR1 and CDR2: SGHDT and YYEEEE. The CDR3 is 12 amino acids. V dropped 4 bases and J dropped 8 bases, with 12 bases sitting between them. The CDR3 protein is CASSGTGIGYTF. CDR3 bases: TGTGCCAGCAGCGGTACAGGGATCGGCTACACCTTC.

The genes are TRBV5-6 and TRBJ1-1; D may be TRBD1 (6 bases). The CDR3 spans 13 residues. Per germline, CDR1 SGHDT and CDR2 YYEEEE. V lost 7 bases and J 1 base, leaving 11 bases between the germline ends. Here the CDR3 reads CASLRQENTEAFF. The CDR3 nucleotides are TGTGCCAGCCTACGACAGGAGAACACTGAAGCTTTCTTT.

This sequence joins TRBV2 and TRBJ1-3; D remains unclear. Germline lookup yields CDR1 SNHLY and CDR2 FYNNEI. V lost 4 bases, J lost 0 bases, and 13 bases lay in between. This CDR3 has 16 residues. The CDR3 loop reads CASSAEGLSSGNTIYF. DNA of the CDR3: TGTGCCAGCAGTGCAGAGGGTCTGAGCTCTGGAAACACCATATATTTT.

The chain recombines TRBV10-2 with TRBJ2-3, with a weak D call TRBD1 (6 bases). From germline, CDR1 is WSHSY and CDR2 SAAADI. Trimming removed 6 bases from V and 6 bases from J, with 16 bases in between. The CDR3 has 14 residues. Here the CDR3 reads CASRARGPSDTQYF. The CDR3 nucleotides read TGCGCCAGCAGAGCCAGGGGCCCTTCCGATACGCAGTATTTT.

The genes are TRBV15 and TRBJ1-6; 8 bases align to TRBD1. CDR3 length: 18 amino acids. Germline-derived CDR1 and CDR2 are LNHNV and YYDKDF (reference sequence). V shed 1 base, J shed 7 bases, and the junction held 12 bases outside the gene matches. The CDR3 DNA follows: TGTGCCACCAGCAGAGCGGGGCCAGAGACAGGGGCAAATTCACCCCTCCACTTT. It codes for CATSRAGPETGANSPLHF. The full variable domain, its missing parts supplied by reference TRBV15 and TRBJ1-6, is DAMVIQNPRYQVTQFGKPVTLSCSQTLNHNVMYWYQQKSSQAPKLLFHYYDKDFNNEADTPDNFQSRRPNTSFCFLDIRSPGLGDTAMYLCATSRAGPETGANSPLHFGNGTRLTVT.

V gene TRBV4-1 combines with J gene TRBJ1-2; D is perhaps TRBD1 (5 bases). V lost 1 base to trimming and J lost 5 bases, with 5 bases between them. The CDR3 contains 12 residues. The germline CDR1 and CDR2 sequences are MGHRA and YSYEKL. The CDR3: CASSQGQYGYTF. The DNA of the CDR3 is TGCGCCAGCAGCCAAGGACAGTATGGCTACACCTTC.

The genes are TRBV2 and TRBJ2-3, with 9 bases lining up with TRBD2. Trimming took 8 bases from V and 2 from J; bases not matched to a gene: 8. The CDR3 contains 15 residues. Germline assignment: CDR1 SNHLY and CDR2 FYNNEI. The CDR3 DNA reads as TGTGCCAGCGGGGAGCTAGCGGGGTACACAGATACGCAGTATTTT. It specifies CASGELAGYTDTQYF.

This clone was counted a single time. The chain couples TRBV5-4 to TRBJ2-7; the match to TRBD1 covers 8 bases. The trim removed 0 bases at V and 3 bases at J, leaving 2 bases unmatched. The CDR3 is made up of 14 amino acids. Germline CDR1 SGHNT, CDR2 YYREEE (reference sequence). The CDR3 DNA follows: TGTGCCAGCAGCTTGGCAGGGGGCGGCTACGAGCAGTACTTC. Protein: CASSLAGGGYEQYF. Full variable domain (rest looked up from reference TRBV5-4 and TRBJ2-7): ETGVTQSPTHLIKTRGQQVTLRCSSQSGHNTVSWYQQALGQGPQFIFQYYREEENGRGNFPPRFSGLQFPNYSSELNVNALELDDSALYLCASSLAGGGYEQYFGPGTRLTVT.

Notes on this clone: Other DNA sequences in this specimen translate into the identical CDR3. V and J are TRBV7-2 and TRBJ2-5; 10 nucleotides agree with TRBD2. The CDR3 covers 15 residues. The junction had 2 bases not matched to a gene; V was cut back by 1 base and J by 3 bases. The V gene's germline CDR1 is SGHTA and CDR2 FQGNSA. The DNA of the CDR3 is TGTGCCAGCAGCTTAGGGCTAGCGGGGGAAGAGACCCAGTACTTC. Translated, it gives CASSLGLAGEETQYF.

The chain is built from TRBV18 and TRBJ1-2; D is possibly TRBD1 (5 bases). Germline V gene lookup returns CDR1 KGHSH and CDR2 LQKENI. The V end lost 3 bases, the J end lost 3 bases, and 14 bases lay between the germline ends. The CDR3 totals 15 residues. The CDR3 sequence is CASSPLDDSYYGYTF. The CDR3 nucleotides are TGTGCCAGCTCACCCCTGGATGACAGCTACTATGGCTACACCTTC. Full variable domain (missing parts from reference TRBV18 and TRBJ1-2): NAGVMQNPRHLVRRRGQEARLRCSPMKGHSHVYWYRQLPEEGLKFMVYLQKENIIDESGMPKERFSAEFPKEGPSILRIQQVVRGDSAAYFCASSPLDDSYYGYTFGSGTRLTVV.

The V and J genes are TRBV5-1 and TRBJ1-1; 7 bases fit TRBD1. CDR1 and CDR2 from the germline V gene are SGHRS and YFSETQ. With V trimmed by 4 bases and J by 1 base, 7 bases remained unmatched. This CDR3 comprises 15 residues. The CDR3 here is CASSLATGRNTEAFF. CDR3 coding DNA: TGCGCCAGCAGCCTGGCGACAGGGAGGAACACTGAAGCTTTCTTT.

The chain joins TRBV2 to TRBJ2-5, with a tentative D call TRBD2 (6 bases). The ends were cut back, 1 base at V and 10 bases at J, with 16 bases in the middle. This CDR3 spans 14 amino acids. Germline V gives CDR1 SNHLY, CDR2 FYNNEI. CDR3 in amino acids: CASSEGWRPGGQYF. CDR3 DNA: TGTGCCAGCAGTGAAGGCTGGCGCCCCGGGGGCCAGTACTTC.